The rows below give T cell receptor beta chains drawn from one sample of a study of CD8 T cells in Susac syndrome. TCRdb reprocessed the immunoSEQ multiplex PCR reads with MiXCR, giving one entry per CDR3 protein. This sample has approximately 150,000 distinct CDR3 sequences; approximately 94% occur once, and the top ten carry more than 0.065%. Sequencing was carried out using CD4+ T cells from PBMCs. These receptors were taken from a human donor in good health. CDR3s include the opening cysteine and the closing phenylalanine or tryptophan. A D gene is named only where the DNA matches it firmly. A clone size is listed for some rows: how often the clone was seen (once, few, many), or a class if it is expanded.

>TRBV29-1|TRBJ2-1|NA|NA
CSVAHYNEQFF
TGCAGCGTTGCCCATTACAATGAGCAGTTCTTC
>TRBV10-3|TRBJ1-3|NA|NA
CAISETLDGRSGNTIYF
TGTGCCATCAGTGAAACGTTGGACGGGCGCTCTGGAAACACCATATATTTT
>TRBV19|TRBJ1-1|NA|NA
CASSIRGLSEAFF
TGTGCCAGTAGTATCAGAGGTTTATCTGAAGCTTTCTTT
>TRBV29-1|TRBJ1-2|NA|TRBD1
CSVAPGQGAGGYTF
TGCAGCGTTGCCCCGGGACAGGGGGCGGGCGGCTACACCTTC
>TRBV9|TRBJ2-1|NA|TRBD2
CASSVASGWREQFF
TGTGCCAGCAGCGTCGCTAGCGGGTGGAGAGAGCAGTTCTTC
>TRBV20-1|TRBJ1-1|once|NA
CSAWTRGTEAFF
TGCAGTGCTTGGACGCGGGGCACTGAAGCTTTCTTT
>TRBV5-1|TRBJ2-4|NA|TRBD1
CASSEGTEPNIQYF
TGCGCCAGCAGTGAAGGGACAGAACCAAACATTCAGTACTTC
>TRBV5-1|TRBJ1-1|NA|NA
CASSSLLDTEAFF
TGCGCCAGCAGCTCGCTATTGGATACTGAAGCTTTCTTT
>TRBV20-1|TRBJ1-2|NA|TRBD1
CSARLQGGGYTF
TGCAGTGCTAGGTTACAGGGGGGTGGCTACACCTTC
>TRBV12-3/TRBV12-4|TRBJ2-5|NA|NA
CASSFGQSNGETQYF
TGTGCCAGCAGTTTTGGGCAGTCAAATGGAGAGACCCAGTACTTC
>TRBV12-5|TRBJ2-1|NA|NA
CASGLVLAYSYNEQFF
TGTGCTAGTGGTTTGGTACTCGCGTACTCATACAATGAGCAGTTCTTC